This T cell receptor (beta chain) was sequenced during a study of blood T cell repertoires in COVID-19. The repertoire was sequenced with immunoSEQ multiplex PCR; TCRdb's copy has only in-frame clones and lacks some. The table has roughly 220,000 clones, about 88% seen once. Donors were grouped by their self-reported clinical history. Two consecutive negative NP/OP PCR tests, clearance, or resolved symptoms defined Cohort 3 recovery. The CDR3 runs to 17 residues. The germline V gene encodes CDR1 MGHRA and CDR2 YSYEKL. V gave up 0 bases and J gave up 6 bases, with 17 bases separating them. Sequenced input: PBMCs or T cells enriched from blood (not recorded which). This chain connects TRBV4-1 to TRBJ1-4; D is unresolved. This receptor was obtained from a woman aged 25 to 39 who had recovered from COVID-19. The CDR3 is CASSQEGRVGLDEKLFF. The CDR3 DNA reads TGCGCCAGCAGCCAAGAGGGGAGGGTTGGATTGGATGAAAAACTGTTTTTT.